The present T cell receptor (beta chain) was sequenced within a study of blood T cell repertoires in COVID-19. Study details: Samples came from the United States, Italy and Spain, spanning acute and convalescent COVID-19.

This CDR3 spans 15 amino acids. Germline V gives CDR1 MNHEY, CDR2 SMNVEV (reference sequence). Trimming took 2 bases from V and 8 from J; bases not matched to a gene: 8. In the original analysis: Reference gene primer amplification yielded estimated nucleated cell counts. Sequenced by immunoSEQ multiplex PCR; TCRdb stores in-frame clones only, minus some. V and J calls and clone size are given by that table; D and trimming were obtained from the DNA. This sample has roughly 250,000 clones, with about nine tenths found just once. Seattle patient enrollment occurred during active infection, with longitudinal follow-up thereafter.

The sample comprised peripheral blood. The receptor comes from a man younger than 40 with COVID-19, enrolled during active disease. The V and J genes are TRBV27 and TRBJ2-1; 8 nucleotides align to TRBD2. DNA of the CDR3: TGTGCCAGCAGTTTACTCGGCGGGGGGTACGATGAGCAGTTCTTC. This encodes CASSLLGGGYDEQFF.